Sequencing of this T cell receptor beta chain was carried out in a study of T cells in Graves' hyperthyroidism and ophthalmopathy. The sample holds a few counts of this clonotype. Regions amplified from RNA transcripts were the TCR beta CDR3 regions. Using the HTBI primer set, a first-round RT-PCR was run on the TCR CDR3. TCRdb itself ran the multiplex PCR reads through MiXCR, one entry per CDR3 protein. This sample carries about 500,000 distinct CDR3 sequences, around 15% of them seen once, and the ten largest clones take 15% to 20%. There are 16 residues in the CDR3. Per the germline V gene, CDR1 is KGHDR and CDR2 is SFDVKD. Between the trimmed V and J ends, which lost 2 bases and 4 bases, there was a span of 16 bases.

The chain links TRBV24-1 to TRBJ1-2; D is unresolved. The TCR sequence derives from a woman between 18 and 29 years old with Graves' hyperthyroidism. Sequencing used blood. The CDR3 DNA is TGTGCCACCAGTGATTGGTCCTGGTGGGCCCTCTATGGCTACACCTTC. It codes for CATSDWSWWALYGYTF.